The TCR beta chain under discussion was sequenced for a study of blood T cell repertoires in COVID-19. As for the study in general: The United States, Italy and Spain were the sources of the acute and convalescent COVID-19 samples. Sample material is recorded as cDNA or gDNA derived from T cells, B-cell-depleted T cells, or PBMCs.

CDR1 KGHSH and CDR2 LQKENI come from the germline V gene. The CDR3 is 15 amino acids. V gave up 1 base and J gave up 5 bases; unmatched junction bases: 5. Per the original data handling: Nucleated cell counts were estimated from reference gene primer amplification. Assay: immunoSEQ multiplex PCR; the TCRdb copy retains only in-frame clones and omits some. That table supplies the V and J calls and clone size; D and trimming were determined from the DNA. In the table there are about 270,000 clones, 84% of which are singletons. The source of this sequence is a human donor in a cohort sampled during active COVID-19. The chain uses TRBV18 and TRBJ2-1; 7 bases are a match to TRBD1. The sample taken for sequencing was peripheral blood. CDR3 bases: TGTGCCAGCTCACCACTCCCGACAGGGCACAATGAGCAGTTCTTC. Translating gives CASSPLPTGHNEQFF.